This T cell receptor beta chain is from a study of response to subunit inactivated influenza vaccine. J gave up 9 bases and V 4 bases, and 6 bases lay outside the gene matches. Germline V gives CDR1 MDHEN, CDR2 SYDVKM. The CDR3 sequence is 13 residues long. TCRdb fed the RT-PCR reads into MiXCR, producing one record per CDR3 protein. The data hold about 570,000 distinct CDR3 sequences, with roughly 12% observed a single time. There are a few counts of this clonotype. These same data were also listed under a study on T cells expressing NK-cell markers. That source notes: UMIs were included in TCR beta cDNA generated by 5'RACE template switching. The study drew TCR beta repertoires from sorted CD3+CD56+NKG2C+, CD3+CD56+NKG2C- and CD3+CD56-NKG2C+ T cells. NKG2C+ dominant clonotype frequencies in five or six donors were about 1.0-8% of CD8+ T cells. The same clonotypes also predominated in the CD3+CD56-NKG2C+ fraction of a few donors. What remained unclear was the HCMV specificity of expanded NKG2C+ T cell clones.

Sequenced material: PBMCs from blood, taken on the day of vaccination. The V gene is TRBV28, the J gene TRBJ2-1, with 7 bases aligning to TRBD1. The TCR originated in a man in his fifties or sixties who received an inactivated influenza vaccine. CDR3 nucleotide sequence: TGTGCCAGCAGTTCCCCAAACAGGGGTGAGCAGTTCTTC. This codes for CASSSPNRGEQFF.